A selection of T cell receptor beta chains follows, all from one sample in a study of blood T cell repertoires in COVID-19. Clones were read by immunoSEQ multiplex PCR, and TCRdb kept only the in-frame ones, dropping some. The table has about 82,000 clones, about four fifths seen once; the top ten hold around 15%. The sequencing sample was made of peripheral blood. Receptor source: an older woman with acute or convalescent COVID-19. Both conserved end residues are part of each CDR3. A D gene is named only where the DNA matches it firmly. Not all rows give a size; the values are once, few, many and, for expanded clones, a class.

>TRBJ2-2|-|-|TRBV5-4
TGTGCCAGCAGCGATTTAGCAGGGTTTGTCACCGGGGAGCTGTTTTTT
CASSDLAGFVTGELFF
>TRBJ2-2|TRBD2|-|TRBV29-1
TGCAGCCCAGGACTAGCGGGGGGTAACGGGGAGCTGTTTTTT
CSPGLAGGNGELFF
>TRBJ1-4|-|-|TRBV3-1/TRBV3-2
TGTGCCAGCAGCCCCAGGGGCTTGCAAGAAAAACTGTTTTTT
CASSPRGLQEKLFF
>TRBJ1-1|-|-|TRBV7-8
TGTGCCAGCAGCTTCGGTCCCAACACTGAAGCTTTCTTT
CASSFGPNTEAFF
>TRBJ2-2|TRBD2|-|TRBV5-1
TGCGCCAGCAGCAATAATCTAGCGGGGGTGAACACCGGGGAGCTGTTTTTT
CASSNNLAGVNTGELFF
>TRBJ1-4|-|-|TRBV6-6
TGTGCCAGCAGTACGGCTAATGAAAAACTGTTTTTT
CASSTANEKLFF
>TRBJ2-7|TRBD1|-|TRBV6-5
TGTGCCAGCACCTTAGACAGGGCCCTCTACGAGCAGTACTTC
CASTLDRALYEQYF
>TRBJ1-1|-|-|TRBV5-1
TGCGCCAGCAGCCCGACAGGCGTCGTCACTGAAGCTTTCTTT
CASSPTGVVTEAFF
>TRBJ2-1|TRBD2|-|TRBV19
TGTGCCAGTAGTCTATATAGCGGGGGGGATGGAAATGAGCAGTTCTTC
CASSLYSGGDGNEQFF
>TRBJ2-7|-|once|TRBV2
TGTGCCAGCAGTGAACTGAAGCAGCAGTACTTC
CASSELKQQYF
>TRBJ2-3|TRBD2|-|TRBV5-1
TGCGCCAGCAGCTTGGAGTTGAGCGGGGGCACAGATACGCAGTATTTT
CASSLELSGGTDTQYF
>TRBJ2-3|TRBD2|-|TRBV30
TGTGCCTGGAATAAGCTAGCGGGGACGCAGTATTTT
CAWNKLAGTQYF
>TRBJ1-2|-|-|TRBV4-3
TGCGCCAGCAGCCAAGAACGGCAGGGTACCTATGGCTACACCTTC
CASSQERQGTYGYTF
>TRBJ1-2|-|-|TRBV11-2
TGTGCCAGCAGCCCCTCTCGGGGGGGCGGGTATGGCTACACCTTC
CASSPSRGGGYGYTF
>TRBJ1-3|-|-|TRBV6-5
TGTGCCAGCAGTTATTCACAGTTCTCTGGAAACACCATATATTTT
CASSYSQFSGNTIYF
>TRBJ1-1|-|-|TRBV10-1
TGCGCCAGCATGGGAGGGAACACTGAAGCTTTCTTT
CASMGGNTEAFF
>TRBJ2-1|TRBD2|-|TRBV5-1
TGCGCCAGCAGCTCCGACGGGGGGGCCTACAATGAGCAGTTCTTC
CASSSDGGAYNEQFF
>TRBJ2-4|TRBD1|few|TRBV30
TGTGCCTGGAGTGTCAGGGGGCGAAACATTCAGTACTTC
CAWSVRGRNIQYF
>TRBJ1-5|-|few|TRBV5-6
TGTGCCAGCAGCTCCCAGGGAAGTTTCCATCAGCCCCAGCATTTT
CASSSQGSFHQPQHF
>TRBJ2-7|TRBD2|-|TRBV30
TGTGCCTGGAGTGTATTCCTAGCGGGGGCCCACTACGAGCAGTACTTC
CAWSVFLAGAHYEQYF
>TRBJ2-7|TRBD1|-|TRBV10-3
TGTGCCATGGGACAGGGAAGCTACGAGCAGTACTTC
CAMGQGSYEQYF
>TRBJ2-7|-|few|TRBV5-1
TGCGCCAGCAGCTTGGAGCCACCAAGCTCCTACGAGCAGTACTTC
CASSLEPPSSYEQYF
>TRBJ2-7|TRBD2|-|TRBV4-2
TGTGCCAGCAGCCAAGGGCTAGCGGGAGGAATGGACGAGCAGTACTTC
CASSQGLAGGMDEQYF
>TRBJ1-2|-|-|TRBV11-3
TGTGCCAGCAGCTCCTTTTCCGCGGCGGTCCATGGCTACACCTTC
CASSSFSAAVHGYTF
>TRBJ1-4|TRBD1|-|TRBV7-8
TGTGCCAGCAGCCCCACCGGGACAGGGTTTGAAAAACTGTTTTTT
CASSPTGTGFEKLFF
>TRBJ2-5|TRBD1|once|TRBV9
TGTGCCAGCAGCGTGGGGGGACAGGGAGGAAAGGAGACCCAGTACTTC
CASSVGGQGGKETQYF
>TRBJ2-3|TRBD2|-|TRBV7-9
TGTGCCAGCAGCAGAACTAGCGGGCTTGCAGATACGCAGTATTTT
CASSRTSGLADTQYF
>TRBJ2-7|-|-|TRBV18
TGTGCCAGCTCCCCTCGGAGGTCCTACGAGCAGTACTTC
CASSPRRSYEQYF
>TRBJ2-3|-|-|TRBV5-1
TGCGCCAGCAGCTTGACCCCAACAGGATTGGGGAGCACAGATACGCAGTATTTT
CASSLTPTGLGSTDTQYF
>TRBJ2-7|TRBD2|-|TRBV11-2
TGTGCCAGCAGCCGGGGACTAGCGGGAGTAAACGAGCAGTACTTC
CASSRGLAGVNEQYF
>TRBJ2-3|TRBD2|once|TRBV19
TGTGCCAGTAGTATAGCGAGCGGGGGCACAGATACGCAGTATTTT
CASSIASGGTDTQYF
>TRBJ2-7|TRBD1|-|TRBV12-3/TRBV12-4
TGTGCCAGCATGCCAGGACAGGTCTACGAGCAGTACTTC
CASMPGQVYEQYF
>TRBJ2-1|-|-|TRBV5-1
TGCGCCAGCAGCTTGGATTGGGGCTTTTACAATGAGCAGTTCTTC
CASSLDWGFYNEQFF
>TRBJ2-1|TRBD2|-|TRBV19
TGTGCCAGTAGTAAAGCGGGGGGGCCACGGGAGCAGTTCTTC
CASSKAGGPREQFF
>TRBJ1-2|-|-|TRBV30
TGTGCCTGGAGTGCGGACACCAACTATGGCTACACCTTC
CAWSADTNYGYTF
>TRBJ1-2|-|few|TRBV7-9
TGTGCCAGCAGCTGGGGGGTGGGGACTCCCTATGGCTACACCTTC
CASSWGVGTPYGYTF
>TRBJ2-2|-|-|TRBV7-7
TGTGCTAGCAGCTTAGCCCCCCCGGGAGCTTCCCCCGGGGAGCTGTTTTTT
CASSLAPPGASPGELFF
>TRBJ2-7|-|-|TRBV6-6
TGTGCCAGCAAAACCGGGATTAGGTCCTACGAGCAGTACTTC
CASKTGIRSYEQYF
>TRBJ1-1|TRBD1|-|TRBV29-1
TGCAGCGTCGAGGGGACAGGGGGTGCTGAAGCTTTCTTT
CSVEGTGGAEAFF
>TRBJ1-4|TRBD1|-|TRBV5-5
TGTGCCAGCAGCTCGATTAGGACAGGGGCAACTAATGAAAAACTGTTTTTT
CASSSIRTGATNEKLFF
>TRBJ2-3|-|-|TRBV3-1/TRBV3-2
TGTGCCAGCAGCCAAGATCGGTGGGGCGGCTCTAGCACAGATACGCAGTATTTT
CASSQDRWGGSSTDTQYF
>TRBJ1-5|-|-|TRBV24-1
TGTGCCACCACCGAGGGGGGGCGATGTGGCAATCAGCCCCAGCATTTT
CATTEGGRCGNQPQHF
>TRBJ2-2|TRBD1|-|TRBV27
TGTGCCAGCAGTCACCTACAGGGGGCGGGCGGGGAGCTGTTTTTT
CASSHLQGAGGELFF
>TRBJ1-1|-|-|TRBV6-5
TGTGCCAGCGGGTACTCCAAGCAAAGCACTGAAGCTTTCTTT
CASGYSKQSTEAFF
>TRBJ1-3|TRBD1|-|TRBV3-1/TRBV3-2
TGTGCCAGCAGCCAATTAAGACAGGGGACCGGAAACACCATATATTTT
CASSQLRQGTGNTIYF
>TRBJ1-2|TRBD1|-|TRBV5-6
TGTGCCAGCAGTCCCGACAGGGCCACGGATTACTATGGCTACACCTTC
CASSPDRATDYYGYTF
>TRBJ1-4|-|-|TRBV4-3
TGCGCCAGCAGCCAAGCGGTGGCGACGGCTAGTGAAAAACTGTTTTTT
CASSQAVATASEKLFF
>TRBJ1-2|-|few|TRBV3-1/TRBV3-2
TGTGCCAGCAGCCAATACCTCGTAGACTCGCCCTATGGCTACACCTTC
CASSQYLVDSPYGYTF